The 20 T cell receptor beta chains in this list originate from one sample, sequenced in a study of blood T cell repertoires in COVID-19. TCRdb's table, derived via immunoSEQ multiplex PCR, lists solely in-frame clones and lacks some. This sample yields more than 300,000 clones, of which around 87% are seen a single time; 8% to 13% belongs to the top ten. Sequenced: peripheral blood. The receptor source for this set is a woman between 25 and 40 years old with COVID-19, enrolled during active disease.

This clone was counted a few times. The chain couples TRBV19 to TRBJ1-5; 9 bases align to TRBD1. V lost 6 bases, J lost 4 bases, and 7 bases stayed unmatched. Per the germline V gene, CDR1 is LNHDA and CDR2 is SQIVND (reference sequence). The CDR3 spans 15 residues. The CDR3 region has the DNA TGTGCCAGTAGGGAGACAGGGGGACGGAATCAGCCCCAGCATTTT. Translated, it gives CASRETGGRNQPQHF.

The V gene is TRBV6-4, the J gene TRBJ2-2; TRBD2 is a possible D gene (5 bases). V dropped 0 bases and J dropped 7 bases, with 12 bases sitting between them. The CDR3 consists of 15 residues. The V gene's germline CDR1 is MRHNA and CDR2 SNTAGT. The CDR3 bases are TGTGCCAGCAGTGACTCGCCCGGAGAGGGCGGGGAGCTGTTTTTT. Translation: CASSDSPGEGGELFF.

Here the CDR3 DNA reads TGTGCCAGCAGCGGGACAGGGGCTGGGGCCAACGTCCTGACTTTC. This translates into CASSGTGAGANVLTF. V usage is TRBV14 and J usage is TRBJ2-6; 10 bases align to TRBD1. V lost 5 bases, J lost 2 bases, and 0 bases stayed unmatched. CDR3 length: 15 amino acids. CDR1 and CDR2 from the germline V gene are SGHDN and FVKESK.

V usage is TRBV18 and J usage is TRBJ2-7; TRBD2 aligns across 13 bases. V was pared by 2 bases and J by 4 bases, with 11 bases of the junction left unmatched. Germline CDR1 KGHSH, CDR2 LQKENI. The CDR3 contains 18 residues. The CDR3 protein is CASSPGTSGNVVIYEQYF. The CDR3 DNA sequence: TGTGCCAGCTCACCAGGGACTAGCGGGAACGTGGTTATTTACGAGCAGTACTTC.

V and J are TRBV6-1 and TRBJ2-7; D remains unclear. The ends were cut back, 2 bases at V and 3 bases at J, with 17 bases in the middle. The CDR3 consists of 16 residues. CDR1 is MNHNS, CDR2 SASEGT, per germline. CDR3 protein: CASSEYLPPHFYEQYF. In DNA, the CDR3 is TGTGCCAGCAGTGAATACCTCCCGCCGCACTTCTACGAGCAGTACTTC.

The rearrangement links TRBV7-8 to TRBJ2-1, with 7 positions matching TRBD2. Per germline, CDR1 SGHVS and CDR2 FQNEAQ. CDR3 length: 15 residues. J gave up 2 bases and V 5 bases, and 6 bases lay outside the gene matches. CDR3 DNA sequence: TGTGCCAGCAGCGCCCGACTAGCCACCTACAATGAGCAGTTCTTC. It codes for CASSARLATYNEQFF.

This clone was detected only once. The chain links TRBV2 to TRBJ1-4; 7 nucleotides match TRBD1. Unmatched junction bases numbered 6, after V lost 3 bases and J lost 8 bases. The germline V gene has CDR1 SNHLY and CDR2 FYNNEI. The CDR3 is 14 amino acids. The DNA for the CDR3 is TGTGCCAGCAGTGAGAGGGGACAGCGAGAAAAACTGTTTTTT. Translation gives CASSERGQREKLFF.

This clone came up a few times. V usage is TRBV28 and J usage is TRBJ1-5; TRBD1 is a possible D gene (6 bases). The germline CDR1 and CDR2 sequences are MDHEN and SYDVKM. The CDR3 spans 17 residues. V was shortened by 4 bases and J by 6 bases, with 22 bases between the two germline ends. CDR3 region: CASSWRVHREGGQPQHF. For the CDR3, the DNA is TGTGCCAGCAGTTGGAGGGTCCACAGGGAGGGTGGTCAGCCCCAGCATTTT.

The chain combines TRBV14 with TRBJ2-1, with 7 bases aligning to TRBD2. This CDR3 has 15 residues. Germline CDR1 reads SGHDN; CDR2 reads FVKESK. The ends lost 5 bases at V and 0 bases at J; junction bases unmatched: 4. CDR3 sequence: CASSKLAPSYNEQFF. The CDR3 nucleotides read TGTGCCAGCAGCAAACTAGCGCCCTCCTACAATGAGCAGTTCTTC.

The CDR3 DNA sequence: TGTGCCAGCAGCCAATGGACAGGGCGCTACGAGCAGTACTTC. Amino acids: CASSQWTGRYEQYF. The rearrangement uses TRBV14 and TRBJ2-7, with 8 bases matching TRBD1. The CDR3 has 14 residues. The germline gives CDR1 SGHDN, CDR2 FVKESK. J gave up 3 bases and V 2 bases, and 3 bases lay outside the gene matches.

The chain recombines TRBV5-1 with TRBJ1-4, with TRBD1 as a possible D gene (5 bases). The germline gives CDR1 SGHRS, CDR2 YFSETQ. Deletions cut 4 bases from V and 5 bases from J, with 12 bases between. The CDR3 loop spans 14 amino acids. CDR3 sequence reads: CASSLGNRNEKLFF. The CDR3 DNA reads TGCGCCAGCAGCCTTGGGAACAGGAATGAAAAACTGTTTTTT.

This sequence joins TRBV28 and TRBJ2-7; 8 nucleotides match TRBD2. The germline CDR1 and CDR2 sequences are MDHEN and SYDVKM. This CDR3 has 17 residues. The V and J ends lost 4 bases and 0 bases, in that order; junction bases with no gene match: 11. CDR3 sequence: CASSSPTTSGSSYEQYF. The CDR3 coding sequence is TGTGCCAGCAGTTCACCTACCACTAGCGGTTCCTCCTACGAGCAGTACTTC.

The rearrangement links TRBV5-1 to TRBJ2-1, with 10 bases aligning to TRBD2. Germline V gives CDR1 SGHRS, CDR2 YFSETQ. The CDR3 extends over 16 amino acids. V trimming: 0 bases; J trimming: 7 bases; junction bases outside the gene matches: 7. The CDR3 is CASSLESGGEWNEQFF. For the CDR3, the DNA is TGCGCCAGCAGCTTGGAAAGCGGGGGGGAGTGGAATGAGCAGTTCTTC.

The chain joins TRBV23-1 to TRBJ1-1; TRBD1 agrees at 7 bases. Being an ORF, TRBV23-1 has a function that is uncertain. CDR3 length: 15 amino acids. J gave up 4 bases and V 4 bases, and 9 bases lay outside the gene matches. CDR3 region: CASSPVRDRGTEAFF. The CDR3 nucleotides read TGCGCCAGCAGTCCCGTCCGGGACAGAGGCACTGAAGCTTTCTTT.

V usage is TRBV7-9 and J usage is TRBJ2-1, with TRBD2 identical over 7 bases. The J segment lost 5 bases and the V segment lost 5 bases, leaving 15 bases of the junction unmatched. Germline V gene data show CDR1 as SEHNR and CDR2 as FQNEAQ (reference sequence). The CDR3 sequence is 17 residues long. CDR3 bases: TGTGCCAGCAGCCGATCTGGCGGGACTATCGGGGACAATGAGCAGTTCTTC. Its translation: CASSRSGGTIGDNEQFF.

The chain carries TRBV15 and TRBJ2-1, with a tentative D call TRBD2 (5 bases). The V end lost 6 bases, the J end lost 0 bases, and 15 bases lay between the germline ends. Per germline, CDR1 LNHNV and CDR2 YYDKDF (reference sequence). This CDR3 contains 16 residues. Written as DNA, the CDR3 is TGTGCCACCAGGCCGGGGAGACGAAGCTCCTACAATGAGCAGTTCTTC. This translates into CATRPGRRSSYNEQFF.

J is TRBJ2-4 and V is TRBV7-2; D unresolved. CDR1 and CDR2 from the germline V gene are SGHTA and FQGNSA. V was clipped by 2 bases and J by 1 base, with 6 bases between them. CDR3 size: 14 residues. CDR3 protein: CASSLLQAKNIQYF. The DNA for the CDR3 is TGTGCCAGCAGCTTACTACAGGCCAAAAACATTCAGTACTTC.

CDR3: CAASQGYIRFF. The CDR3 DNA is TGTGCCGCCTCACAGGGGTATATTCGGTTCTTC. The chain employs TRBV2 and TRBJ2-1, with 7 bases identical to TRBD1. The CDR3 covers 11 residues. J lost 15 bases, V lost 11 bases, and 13 bases had no gene match. The germline V gene has CDR1 SNHLY and CDR2 FYNNEI.

This clone showed up just once. The V call is TRBV9, the J call TRBJ2-6; 7 bases are a match to TRBD1. The V gene's germline CDR1 is SGDLS and CDR2 YYNGEE. V was pared by 0 bases and J by 0 bases, with 6 bases of the junction left unmatched. This CDR3 is built from 18 residues. The CDR3 spells CASSVADRAYSGANVLTF. The CDR3 DNA reads as TGTGCCAGCAGCGTAGCTGACAGGGCTTACTCTGGGGCCAACGTCCTGACTTTC.

About this clone itself: At the DNA level, this CDR3 is encoded by other sequences in the same sample as well. V is TRBV4-3 and J is TRBJ1-2, with a possible D match to TRBD1 (5 bases). Germline CDR1 LGHNA, CDR2 YSLEER. The V end was cut by 0 bases, the J end by 4 bases, with 9 bases between. The CDR3 is 14 residues long. The CDR3 DNA follows: TGCGCCAGCAGCCAAGATCGGGGGGGCTATGGCTACACCTTC. It translates to CASSQDRGGYGYTF.